The entry below gives a single T cell receptor beta chain sequence along with its context. There are many counts of this clonotype. It lacks a known antigen. No qualities accompany the bases; no much larger clone lies one base away. The library was built by means of multiplex PCR. The listed sequencing device is Illumina HiSeq 4000. iRepertoire HTBI primers and Arm-PCR amplification of CDR3 regions were used to construct TCR beta libraries. Before sequencing, the PCR products underwent gel purification. On the authors' methods: Gene usage analysis of CDR3 amino acid clonotypes relied on the approximately 60 TRBV and around 13 TRBJ segments identified across samples. COPE and FqMerger were used to merge the filtered high-quality paired reads into contigs. Contigs were aligned with BLAST to IMGT TRBV, TRBD and TRBJ reference genes, and CDR3 was defined per IMGT. Clonotypes above 0.1% frequency were classified as highly expanded clones. Shannon entropy was used to measure repertoire diversity, and the Gini coefficient was used to measure V-J evenness. Public clonotypes were defined as clonotypes shared by more than one individual. TCRdb reworked the public reads: Q25 trimming with fastp, MiXCR clone assembly, productive beta chains retained. Every distinct CDR3 protein forms one entry, paired with its most common genes and DNA. These V and J calls derive from TCRdb rather than the authors' analysis. The sample table contains approximately 440,000 distinct CDR3 sequences; only one count was recorded for 20% to 30% of them. Roughly a quarter of the sample lies in the top ten.

This specimen comes from a study of regulatory T cells in long-lasting Graves disease (dated by TCRdb to about 2021). Looking at the study overall: To count as having persistent Graves' disease, a patient had to have received antithyroid drug treatment for over 5 years with TSH receptor autoantibodies remaining persistently positive. Persistent Graves' disease patients were compared with newly diagnosed Graves' disease patients by peripheral blood TCR sequencing and RNA sequencing. The study was conducted in China and was registered as a clinical trial. TCR sequencing covered 13 persistent and 20 newly diagnosed Graves' disease patients, some 35 samples in total. In the clinical cohort, patients with persistent Graves' disease had used antithyroid drugs for an average of about 9.4 years. Overall study results and their limits: The authors noted that the small sample size was a limitation that may lower accuracy. Only peripheral blood was studied, because thyroid tissue, the primary lesion, was inaccessible. Persistent Graves' disease patients showed lower TCR Shannon entropy and fewer highly expanded clones than newly diagnosed patients, suggesting clonal expansion. More public clonotypes were shared among persistent patients (over 2,500) than among newly diagnosed patients (approximately 1,000). Sequencing and analysis were limited to the TCR beta chain. Persistent disease showed preferential use of TRBV28, TRBJ1-2 and TRBJ2-5, whereas newly diagnosed disease favored TRBV20-1 and TRBJ2-1.

The time point label of this sample denotes: persistent/refractory GD, antithyroid drugs over 5 years with positive TRAb. For both TCR sequencing and RNA sequencing, RNA was extracted from PBMCs using TRIzol. The diagnosis of Graves' disease was made according to American Thyroid Association guidelines. Patients were recruited from an endocrinology department in Xi'an, China. Each patient gave about 8.1 milliliters of peripheral blood, collected in an EDTA anticoagulant tube. PBMCs were isolated by Ficoll Paque Plus density gradient separation without further T cell sorting. RNA quality was checked with an Agilent 2100 Bioanalyzer and agarose gel, and concentration with a NanoDrop 2000. The CDR3 has 14 amino acids, counting the end cysteine and phenylalanine. Left in the record is the CDR3 DNA by itself, 42 bases read in frame from the first base. V loses 7 bases of germline sequence and J loses 6 bases, and the interval between the two ends is 15 bases.

This receptor was taken from a female donor with Graves disease. The sequence links TRBV12-3 or TRBV12-4 to TRBJ1-4; TRBD1 is perhaps the D gene, given 6 matching bases. Here the sequenced sample was peripheral blood mononuclear cells (PBMCs), taken when the disease was refractory, from a patient treated with antithyroid drugs. The CDR3 is CASTQQGPYEKLFF. Here is the DNA: TGTGCCAGCACTCAACAGGGCCCATATGAAAAACTGTTTTTT.